Below are 10 T cell receptor beta chains sequenced from a single sample in a study of blood T cell repertoires in COVID-19. Assay: immunoSEQ multiplex PCR; the TCRdb copy retains only in-frame clones and omits some. Counted here are 60,000 to 85,000 clones, 70% to 90% occurring once; the ten biggest clones make up more than 10%. The sample taken for sequencing was peripheral blood. The source of these receptors is a human donor in a cohort sampled during active COVID-19.

This clone was counted only a few times. This chain links TRBV13 with TRBJ2-3; 13 bases match TRBD2. After removal of 2 bases from V and 0 bases from J, the junction contained 5 bases not matched to a gene. The CDR3 length is 18 residues. Germline CDR1 reads PRHDT; CDR2 reads FYEKMQ (reference sequence). In DNA form, the CDR3 reads TGTGCCAGCAGCTTAATGACTAGCGGGGGGCGCAGCACAGATACGCAGTATTTT. Residues: CASSLMTSGGRSTDTQYF.

This chain links TRBV30 with TRBJ1-1; TRBD1 matches at 8 bases. The germline CDR1 and CDR2 sequences are GTSNPN and SVGIG (reference sequence). This CDR3 has 14 residues. Trimming took 5 bases from V and 4 from J; bases not matched to a gene: 9. CDR3 nucleotide sequence: TGTGCCTGGGTAAGCCACAGGGGGGGCACTGAAGCTTTCTTT. It encodes CAWVSHRGGTEAFF.

The V and J genes are TRBV5-1 and TRBJ1-2, with TRBD1 identical over 8 bases. Trimming removed 3 bases from V and 8 bases from J; junction bases left unmatched: 6. The germline V gene has CDR1 SGHRS and CDR2 YFSETQ. The CDR3 length is 13 residues. The CDR3 region is CASSWTGNEGYTF. As DNA, the CDR3 is TGCGCCAGCAGCTGGACAGGGAATGAAGGCTACACCTTC.

The genes are TRBV6-5 and TRBJ2-1, with TRBD1 as a possible D gene (5 bases). Trimming took off 2 bases at V and 5 bases at J, with 10 bases between the two ends. CDR1 and CDR2 from the germline V gene are MNHEY and SVGAGI. This CDR3 is 14 amino acids long. The CDR3 DNA is TGTGCCAGCAGTTACAGGGGTATCGACAATGAGCAGTTCTTC. Amino acid sequence: CASSYRGIDNEQFF.

The genes are TRBV12-3 or TRBV12-4 and TRBJ1-2, with TRBD1 as a possible D gene (5 bases). Trimming took 6 bases from V and 4 from J, leaving 12 bases between them. The CDR3 loop spans 13 amino acids. The CDR3 DNA is TGTGCCAGCAGCCCTGGACAATCCTATGGCTACACCTTC. This sequence encodes CASSPGQSYGYTF.

The gene calls are TRBV30 and TRBJ1-4, with D hard to call. This CDR3 contains 15 residues. V lost 0 bases and J lost 3, with 11 bases in between. Germline-derived CDR1 and CDR2 are GTSNPN and SVGIG (reference sequence). The CDR3 sequence: CAWSVRRVSNEKLFF. CDR3 nucleotide sequence: TGTGCCTGGAGTGTCCGACGGGTCTCTAATGAAAAACTGTTTTTT. The complete variable domain, with remaining parts taken from reference TRBV30 and TRBJ1-4, reads SQTIHQWPATLVQPVGSPLSLECTVEGTSNPNLYWYRQAAGRGLQLLFYSVGIGQISSEVPQNLSASRPQDRQFILSSKKLLLSDSGFYLCAWSVRRVSNEKLFFGSGTQLSVL.

This chain connects TRBV11-2 to TRBJ1-1; 8 bases fit TRBD1. The CDR3 loop spans 13 amino acids. The V gene's germline CDR1 is SGHAT and CDR2 FQNNGV. V lost 4 bases, J lost 11 bases, and 9 bases stayed unmatched. Here the CDR3 reads CASSSRQGARAFF. The CDR3 DNA is TGTGCCAGCAGCTCCCGTCAGGGGGCGCGCGCTTTCTTT.

The rearrangement joins TRBV7-6 to TRBJ2-7; 9 positions match TRBD1. V trimming: 5 bases; J trimming: 1 base; junction bases outside the gene matches: 9. The V gene's germline CDR1 is SGHVS and CDR2 FNYEAQ. The CDR3 covers 16 residues. CDR3 loop: CASSRFPGQGSYEQYF. The CDR3 bases are TGTGCCAGCAGCCGATTCCCGGGACAGGGTTCCTACGAGCAGTACTTC.

The V gene is TRBV5-6, the J gene TRBJ1-2, with no clear D. The ends were cut back, 0 bases at V and 13 bases at J, with 19 bases in the middle. The CDR3 runs 14 residues. Germline-derived CDR1 and CDR2 are SGHDT and YYEEEE. The CDR3: CASSLEERAVGVTF. DNA for the CDR3: TGTGCCAGCAGCTTGGAGGAGCGCGCCGTGGGTGTCACCTTC. The full variable domain, completed using reference TRBV5-6 and TRBJ1-2, is DAGVTQSPTHLIKTRGQQVTLRCSPKSGHDTVSWYQQALGQGPQFIFQYYEEEERQRGNFPDRFSGHQFPNYSSELNVNALLLGDSALYLCASSLEERAVGVTFGSGTRLTVV.

The genes are TRBV18 and TRBJ2-5, with 9 bases that match TRBD1. Germline loops: CDR1 KGHSH, CDR2 LQKENI. With 3 bases clipped from V and 1 base from J, the junction kept 6 bases outside the gene matches. The CDR3 consists of 16 residues. Here the CDR3 DNA reads TGTGCCAGCTCACCTAGAGGGACAGGGATCCAAGAGACCCAGTACTTC. Translation gives CASSPRGTGIQETQYF.